Following are 16 T cell receptor beta chains from one sample sequenced in a study of cytomegalovirus exposure and HLA in healthy donors. In the PCR, 60 Vbeta and 13 Jbeta primers were used. Sequencing used immunoSEQ multiplex PCR; TCRdb keeps in-frame clones, though not all of them. The data hold about 210,000 clones, with roughly 84% observed a single time. Sequencing input: PBMCs. The receptors derive from a girl aged 2 to 10 in good health and CMV-seronegative.

V is TRBV9 and J is TRBJ2-2; tentatively, D is TRBD2 (6 bases). CDR1 is SGDLS, CDR2 YYNGEE, per germline. CDR3 length equals 16 residues. Trimming took 0 bases from V and 0 from J, leaving 9 bases between them. In nucleotides, the CDR3 is TGTGCCAGCAGCGTAGTTGGCGGGGCGAACACCGGGGAGCTGTTTTTT. Translating gives CASSVVGGANTGELFF.

This sequence joins TRBV4-1 and TRBJ2-1; TRBD1 agrees at 7 bases. Germline assignment: CDR1 MGHRA and CDR2 YSYEKL. The CDR3 spans 16 residues. The ends lost 6 bases at V and 0 bases at J; junction bases unmatched: 8. Here the CDR3 reads CASRQQGFSSYNEQFF. In DNA, the CDR3 is TGCGCCAGCAGACAACAGGGGTTTAGCTCCTACAATGAGCAGTTCTTC.

This chain links TRBV30 with TRBJ2-1, with a tentative D call TRBD1 (6 bases). V was clipped by 7 bases and J by 8 bases, with 12 bases between them. The length of the CDR3 is 11 residues. Germline loops: CDR1 GTSNPN, CDR2 SVGIG (reference sequence). As DNA, the CDR3 is TGTGCCTCCCCAGGGGTTTATGAGCAGTTCTTC. Translating gives CASPGVYEQFF. The complete variable domain, with remaining parts taken from reference TRBV30 and TRBJ2-1, reads SQTIHQWPATLVQPVGSPLSLECTVEGTSNPNLYWYRQAAGRGLQLLFYSVGIGQISSEVPQNLSASRPQDRQFILSSKKLLLSDSGFYLCASPGVYEQFFGPGTRLTVL.

A note on this clone: The identical CDR3 is also encoded by other nucleotide sequences in the sample. The V gene is TRBV2, the J gene TRBJ1-2; D is undetermined. Between the trimmed V and J ends, which lost 2 bases and 3 bases, there was a span of 13 bases. The germline V gene has CDR1 SNHLY and CDR2 FYNNEI. The CDR3 totals 15 residues. CDR3 nucleotides: TGTGCCAGCAGTGAAACCCCCAGTCCCTACTATGGCTACACCTTC. It is translated as CASSETPSPYYGYTF.

The chain links TRBV7-8 to TRBJ1-1; D is possibly TRBD1 (6 bases). There are 19 residues in the CDR3. Germline V CDR1 and CDR2: SGHVS, FQNEAQ. The germline V and J ends were trimmed by 3 bases and 5 bases, with 28 bases remaining between them. This CDR3 reads CASSFRKQGVRPEWTEAFF. The CDR3 DNA sequence: TGTGCCAGCAGCTTCCGAAAACAGGGAGTGCGGCCCGAGTGGACTGAAGCTTTCTTT.

This chain uses TRBV6-4 with TRBJ2-1, with 9 bases matching TRBD1. This CDR3 region has 14 residues. Germline V gene data show CDR1 as MRHNA and CDR2 as SNTAGT. The J segment lost 0 bases and the V segment lost 10 bases, leaving 4 bases of the junction unmatched. The CDR3 loop reads CATGTGSSYNEQFF. The CDR3 nucleotides are TGTGCCACCGGGACAGGGTCCTCCTACAATGAGCAGTTCTTC.

This clone has just a few counts. The gene calls are TRBV28 and TRBJ1-2; D remains ambiguous. The CDR3 has 12 amino acids. Trimming stripped 2 bases from V and 8 bases from J, with 9 bases between. Germline V gives CDR1 MDHEN, CDR2 SYDVKM. In nucleotides, the CDR3 is TGTGCCAGCAGTTTAGGCAGGCACGGCTACACCTTC. Translating it yields CASSLGRHGYTF.

The V call is TRBV4-2, the J call TRBJ1-1; 8 bases fit TRBD1. This CDR3 is 16 amino acids long. Trimming cost V 5 bases and J 2 bases; bases outside gene matches: 10. CDR1 is LGHNA, CDR2 YNFKEQ, per germline. CDR3: CASSDPPGTGNTEAFF. CDR3 nucleotides: TGTGCCAGCAGCGATCCACCCGGGACAGGAAACACTGAAGCTTTCTTT.

The rearrangement links TRBV5-1 to TRBJ2-7; 10 nucleotides match TRBD1. Losses at the gene ends were 7 bases for V and 0 bases for J; bases not matched to a gene: 19. CDR3 length: 19 residues. Germline lookup yields CDR1 SGHRS and CDR2 YFSETQ. CDR3 residues: CASHIPGQGPPFFSYEQYF. In DNA form, the CDR3 reads TGCGCCAGCCACATCCCGGGACAGGGGCCTCCTTTTTTCTCCTACGAGCAGTACTTC. Based on the CDR3 plus reference TRBV5-1 and TRBJ2-7, the full variable domain is KAGVTQTPRYLIKTRGQQVTLSCSPISGHRSVSWYQQTPGQGLQFLFEYFSETQRNKGNFPGRFSGRQFSNSRSEMNVSTLELGDSALYLCASHIPGQGPPFFSYEQYFGPGTRLTVT.

The V and J genes are TRBV10-3 and TRBJ1-2, with D maybe TRBD1 (5 bases). The germline V gene encodes CDR1 ENHRY and CDR2 SYGVKD. The CDR3 is 15 amino acids. The germline V and J ends were trimmed by 0 bases and 0 bases, with 8 bases remaining between them. CDR3 sequence (DNA): TGTGCCATCAGTGAGTCGACGGGGGCTAACTATGGCTACACCTTC. Translating it yields CAISESTGANYGYTF.

The chain has TRBV10-3 and TRBJ1-1; 9 bases map to TRBD1. The CDR3 runs 16 residues. Unmatched junction bases numbered 9, after V lost 3 bases and J lost 4 bases. Germline-derived CDR1 and CDR2 are ENHRY and SYGVKD. The CDR3 reads CAISDSGTGFSTEAFF. As DNA, the CDR3 is TGTGCCATCAGTGACTCCGGGACAGGGTTTTCCACTGAAGCTTTCTTT.

The J gene is TRBJ2-7, the V gene TRBV6-5, with TRBD2 matching over 11 bases. The V gene's germline CDR1 is MNHEY and CDR2 SVGAGI. The J segment lost 0 bases and the V segment lost 6 bases, leaving 4 bases of the junction unmatched. The CDR3 length is 15 residues. In nucleotides, the CDR3 is TGTGCCAGCAGCCAACTAGCGGGGGACTCCTACGAGCAGTACTTC. It codes for CASSQLAGDSYEQYF.

This clone came up a few times. V and J are TRBV20-1 and TRBJ1-1; possibly TRBD1 for D (6 bases). The CDR3 has 11 residues. Germline loops: CDR1 DFQATT, CDR2 SNEGSKA (reference sequence). V was cut by 6 bases and J by 6 bases, with 11 bases left in between. The CDR3 DNA sequence: TGCAGTGCCGCAGGGGTGGCTGAAGCTTTCTTT. This codes for CSAAGVAEAFF.

V is TRBV30 and J is TRBJ2-7; tentative D call: TRBD2 (6 bases). The CDR3 has 14 amino acids. V lost 1 base and J lost 2, with 12 bases in between. Germline CDR1 reads GTSNPN; CDR2 reads SVGIG (reference sequence). The CDR3 loop is CAWSGGGVTYEQYF. The CDR3 DNA follows: TGTGCCTGGAGTGGAGGCGGGGTGACCTACGAGCAGTACTTC.

This clone was detected only once. CDR3 in amino acids: CASSPGQNTDTQYF. DNA for the CDR3: TGTGCCAGTAGTCCGGGACAGAACACAGATACGCAGTATTTT. The J gene is TRBJ2-3, the V gene TRBV19; 7 nucleotides match TRBD1. CDR3 length: 14 residues. The V segment lost 5 bases and the J segment 2 bases; nucleotides outside the gene matches: 4. Germline assignment: CDR1 LNHDA and CDR2 SQIVND (reference sequence).

The chain is built from TRBV4-1 and TRBJ2-3, with D perhaps TRBD2 (6 bases). CDR3 size: 14 residues. Trimming took off 4 bases at V and 4 bases at J, with 12 bases between the two ends. Germline CDR1 reads MGHRA; CDR2 reads YSYEKL. CDR3 residues: CASSPSRGSDTQYF. The CDR3 DNA follows: TGCGCCAGCAGCCCCTCCCGGGGGTCAGATACGCAGTATTTT.